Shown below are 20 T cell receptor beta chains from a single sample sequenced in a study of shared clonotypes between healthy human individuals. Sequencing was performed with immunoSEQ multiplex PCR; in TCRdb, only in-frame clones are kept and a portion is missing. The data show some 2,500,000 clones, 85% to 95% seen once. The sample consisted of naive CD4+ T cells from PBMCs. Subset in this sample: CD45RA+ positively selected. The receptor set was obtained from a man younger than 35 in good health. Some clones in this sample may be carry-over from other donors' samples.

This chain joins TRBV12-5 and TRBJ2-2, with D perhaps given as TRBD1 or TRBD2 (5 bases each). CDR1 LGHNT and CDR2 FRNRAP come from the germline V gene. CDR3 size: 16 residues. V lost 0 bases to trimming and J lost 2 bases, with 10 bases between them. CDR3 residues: CASGLVLDRNTGELFF. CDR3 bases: TGTGCTAGTGGTTTGGTACTAGACAGAAACACCGGGGAGCTGTTTTTT.

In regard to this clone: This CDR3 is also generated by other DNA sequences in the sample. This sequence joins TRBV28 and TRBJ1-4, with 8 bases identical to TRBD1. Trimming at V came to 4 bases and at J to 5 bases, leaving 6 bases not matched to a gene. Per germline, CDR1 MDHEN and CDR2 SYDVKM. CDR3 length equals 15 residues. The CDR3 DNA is TGTGCCAGCAGTTCCAGACAGGGGCTAAATGAAAAACTGTTTTTT. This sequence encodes CASSSRQGLNEKLFF.

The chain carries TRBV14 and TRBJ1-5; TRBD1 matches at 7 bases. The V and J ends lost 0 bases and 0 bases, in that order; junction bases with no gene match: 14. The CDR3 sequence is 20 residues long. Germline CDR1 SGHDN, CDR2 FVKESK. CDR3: CASSQDPQGQTLNSNQPQHF. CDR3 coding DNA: TGTGCCAGCAGCCAAGATCCGCAGGGACAGACCCTAAATAGCAATCAGCCCCAGCATTTT.

CDR3 region: CASSRTAPRSTEAFF. The CDR3 DNA reads TGTGCCAGCAGTCGAACGGCCCCGAGGAGCACTGAAGCTTTCTTT. The chain uses TRBV25-1 and TRBJ1-1, with D uncertain. The V gene lost 5 bases and the J gene lost 4 bases, with 17 bases spanning the gap. There are 15 residues in the CDR3. Germline assignment: CDR1 MGHDK and CDR2 SYGVNS.

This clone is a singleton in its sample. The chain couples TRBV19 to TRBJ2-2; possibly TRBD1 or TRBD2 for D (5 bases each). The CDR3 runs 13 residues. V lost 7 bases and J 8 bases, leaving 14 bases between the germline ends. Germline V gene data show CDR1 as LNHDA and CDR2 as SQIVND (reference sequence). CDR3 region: CASKARERGELFF. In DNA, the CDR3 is TGTGCCAGTAAGGCCAGGGAGCGGGGGGAGCTGTTTTTT.

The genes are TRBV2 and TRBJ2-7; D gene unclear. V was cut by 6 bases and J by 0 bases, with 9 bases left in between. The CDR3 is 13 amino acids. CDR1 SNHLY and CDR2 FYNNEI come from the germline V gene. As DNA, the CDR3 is TGTGCCAGCAGGACCCGGACCTCCTACGAGCAGTACTTC. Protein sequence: CASRTRTSYEQYF.

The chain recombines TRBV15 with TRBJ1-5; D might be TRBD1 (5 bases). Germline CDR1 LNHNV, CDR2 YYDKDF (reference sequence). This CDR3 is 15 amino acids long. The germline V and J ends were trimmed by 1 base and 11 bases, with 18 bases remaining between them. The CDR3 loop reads CATSRGGVFSSAQHF. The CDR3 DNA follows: TGTGCCACCAGCAGAGGGGGGGTCTTTTCATCAGCCCAGCATTTT.

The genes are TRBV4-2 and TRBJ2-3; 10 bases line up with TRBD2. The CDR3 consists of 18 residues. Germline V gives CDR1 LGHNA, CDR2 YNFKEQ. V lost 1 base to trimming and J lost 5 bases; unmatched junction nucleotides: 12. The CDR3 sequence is CASSQGLLAGDVGDTQYF. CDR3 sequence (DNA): TGTGCCAGCAGCCAAGGTCTCCTAGCGGGAGATGTAGGAGATACGCAGTATTTT.

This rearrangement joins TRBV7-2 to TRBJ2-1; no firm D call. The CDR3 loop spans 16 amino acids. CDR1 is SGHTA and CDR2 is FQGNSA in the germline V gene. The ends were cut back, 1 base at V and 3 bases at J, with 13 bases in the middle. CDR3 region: CASSLGTGVDYNEQFF. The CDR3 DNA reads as TGTGCCAGCAGCTTAGGGACGGGCGTGGACTACAATGAGCAGTTCTTC.

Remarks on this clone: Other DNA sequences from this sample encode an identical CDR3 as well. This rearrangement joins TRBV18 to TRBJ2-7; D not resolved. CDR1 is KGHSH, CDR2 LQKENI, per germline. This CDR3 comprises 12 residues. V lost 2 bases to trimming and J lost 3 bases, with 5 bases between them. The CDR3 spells CASSPGIYEQYF. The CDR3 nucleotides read TGTGCCAGCTCACCAGGGATCTACGAGCAGTACTTC.

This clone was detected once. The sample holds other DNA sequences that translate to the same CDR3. CDR3 protein: CAWSIRDNSPLHF. The CDR3 DNA reads TGTGCCTGGAGCATCAGGGACAATTCACCCCTCCACTTT. V and J are TRBV30 and TRBJ1-6; the D gene is possibly TRBD1 (5 bases). The V gene lost 3 bases and the J gene lost 7 bases, with 10 bases spanning the gap. Germline V gene data show CDR1 as GTSNPN and CDR2 as SVGIG (reference sequence). This CDR3 spans 13 amino acids.

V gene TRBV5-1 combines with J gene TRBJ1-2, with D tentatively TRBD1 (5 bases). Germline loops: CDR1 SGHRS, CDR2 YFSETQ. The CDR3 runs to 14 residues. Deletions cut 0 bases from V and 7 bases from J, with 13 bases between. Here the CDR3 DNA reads TGCGCCAGCAGCTTGGCCACAGGTCCGGGTGGCTACACCTTC. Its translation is CASSLATGPGGYTF.

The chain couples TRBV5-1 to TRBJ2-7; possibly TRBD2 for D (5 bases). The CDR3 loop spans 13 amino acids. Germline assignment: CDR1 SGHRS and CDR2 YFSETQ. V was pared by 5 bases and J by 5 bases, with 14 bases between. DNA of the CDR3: TGCGCCAGCAGAAGCGGTTCCCGGGACGAGCAGTACTTC. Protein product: CASRSGSRDEQYF.

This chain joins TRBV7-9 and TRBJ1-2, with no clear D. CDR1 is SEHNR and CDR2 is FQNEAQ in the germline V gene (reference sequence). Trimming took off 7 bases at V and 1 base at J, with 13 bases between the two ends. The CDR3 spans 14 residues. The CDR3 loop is CASIAGEVNYGYTF. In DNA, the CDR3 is TGTGCCAGCATCGCCGGTGAAGTTAACTATGGCTACACCTTC.

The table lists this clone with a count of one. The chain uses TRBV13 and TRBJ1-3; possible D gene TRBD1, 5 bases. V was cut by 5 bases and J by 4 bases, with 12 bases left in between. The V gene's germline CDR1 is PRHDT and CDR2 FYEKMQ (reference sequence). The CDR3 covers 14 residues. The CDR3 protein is CASSAQGDGNTIYF. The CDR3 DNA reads TGTGCCAGCAGCGCCCAGGGAGACGGAAACACCATATATTTT.

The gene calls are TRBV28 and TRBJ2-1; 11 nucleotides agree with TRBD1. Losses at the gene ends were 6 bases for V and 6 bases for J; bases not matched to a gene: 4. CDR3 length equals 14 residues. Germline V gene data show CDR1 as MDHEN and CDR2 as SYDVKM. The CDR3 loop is CASRRDRGVNEQFF. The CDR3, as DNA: TGTGCCAGCAGGCGGGACAGGGGGGTCAATGAGCAGTTCTTC.

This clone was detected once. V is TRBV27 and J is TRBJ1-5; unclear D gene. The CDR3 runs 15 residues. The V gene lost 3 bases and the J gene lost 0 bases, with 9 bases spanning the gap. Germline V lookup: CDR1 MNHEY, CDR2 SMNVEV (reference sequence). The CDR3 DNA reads TGTGCCAGCAGTTTTGGACGATATAGCAATCAGCCCCAGCATTTT. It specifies CASSFGRYSNQPQHF.

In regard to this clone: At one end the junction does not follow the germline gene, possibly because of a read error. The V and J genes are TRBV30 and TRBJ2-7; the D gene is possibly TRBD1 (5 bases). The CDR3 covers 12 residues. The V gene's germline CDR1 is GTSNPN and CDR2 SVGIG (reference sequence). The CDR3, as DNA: TGTGCCTGGAGTTCCCCTTTAGGGGCGCAGAGCTTC. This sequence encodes CAWSSPLGAQSF.

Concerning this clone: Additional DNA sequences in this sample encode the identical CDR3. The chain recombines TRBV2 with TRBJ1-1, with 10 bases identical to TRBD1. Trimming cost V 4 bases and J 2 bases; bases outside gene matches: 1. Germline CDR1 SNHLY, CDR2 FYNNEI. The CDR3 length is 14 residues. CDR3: CASSGDRGNTEAFF. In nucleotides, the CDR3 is TGTGCCAGCAGTGGGGACAGGGGTAACACTGAAGCTTTCTTT.

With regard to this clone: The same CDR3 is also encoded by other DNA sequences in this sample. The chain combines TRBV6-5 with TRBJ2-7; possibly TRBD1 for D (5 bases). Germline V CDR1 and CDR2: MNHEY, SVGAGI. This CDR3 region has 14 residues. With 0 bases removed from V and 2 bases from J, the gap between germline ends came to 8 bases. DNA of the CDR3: TGTGCCAGCAGTTACTCGCGGACAACCTACGAGCAGTACTTC. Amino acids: CASSYSRTTYEQYF.